This TCR beta chain was retrieved from a study of response to subunit inactivated influenza vaccine. Findings and limits, study-wide: Few additional T cells are recruited per seasonal influenza vaccination, authors suggested.

This clonotype was found a few times. Its antigen is undetermined. This CDR3 has 13 residues. V gave up 3 bases and J gave up 5 bases, with 11 bases separating them. The germline gives CDR1 SGHVS, CDR2 FNYEAQ. Each CDR3 protein gets one entry after TCRdb re-called the RT-PCR reads with MiXCR. The repertoire consists of 500,000 to 600,000 distinct CDR3 sequences, with approximately 7.6% occurring once and the leading ten covering roughly 13%. This specimen consisted of PBMCs from blood, obtained less than 30 months after vaccination. The J gene is TRBJ2-7, the V gene TRBV7-6, with D perhaps matching TRBD1 (6 bases). This sequence was found in a man aged 50 to 69 who received an inactivated influenza vaccine. DNA of the CDR3: TGTGCCAGCAGCTTTCTAACAGGGAACGAGCAGTACTTC. It is translated as CASSFLTGNEQYF.